The 20 T cell receptor beta chains below come from one sample, sequenced in a study of identical twins' blood T cells. Each CDR3 protein is one row after TCRdb ran MiXCR on the 5' RACE reads. The sample lists 350,000 to 400,000 distinct CDR3 sequences; 28% were seen once. The material sequenced was PBMCs. These receptors originate from a woman between 18 and 50 years old in good health.

Details on this clonotype: Sequence at one end of the junction differs from germline and may be a read error. The chain joins TRBV24-1 to TRBJ2-2; D unclear. This CDR3 is 16 amino acids long. Germline CDR1 and CDR2: KGHDR and SFDVKD. The CDR3 spells CAASDSTASRIGELFF. The CDR3, as DNA: TGTGCCGCCAGTGATTCGACCGCCTCCCGCATCGGGGAGCTGTTTTTT.

This clonotype has ten or more counts. This chain links TRBV14 with TRBJ1-1, with TRBD1 as a possible D gene (6 bases). The CDR3 contains 14 residues. V was trimmed by 7 bases and J by 0 bases, leaving 12 bases between them. Germline CDR1 and CDR2: SGHDN and FVKESK. For the CDR3, the DNA is TGTGCCAGCAAGTACTCAGGGGTGAACACTGAAGCTTTCTTT. This translates into CASKYSGVNTEAFF.

The genes are TRBV7-9 and TRBJ2-7; D gene ambiguous. Trimming shortened V by 1 base and J by 2 bases, and 12 bases separated the two germline ends. This CDR3 region has 15 residues. The V gene's germline CDR1 is SEHNR and CDR2 FQNEAQ (reference sequence). CDR3 sequence: CASSLDGSSTYEQYF. As DNA, the CDR3 is TGTGCCAGCAGCTTAGACGGCAGCTCCACCTACGAGCAGTACTTC.

In this sample, this clonotype turned up a few times. The genes are TRBV20-1 and TRBJ1-5; D is perhaps TRBD1 (5 bases). V was trimmed by 6 bases and J by 4 bases, leaving 16 bases between them. CDR1 is DFQATT and CDR2 is SNEGSKA in the germline V gene (reference sequence). The CDR3 is made up of 14 amino acids. DNA for the CDR3: TGCAGTGCCACCGGGGGTCCTGCTAATCAGCCCCAGCATTTT. Translated: CSATGGPANQPQHF.

The table lists this clonotype with a few counts. The chain couples TRBV29-1 to TRBJ1-1; a weak D match, TRBD1 (5 bases). CDR1 and CDR2 from the germline V gene are SQVTM and ANQGSEA. The CDR3 covers 12 residues. V lost 7 bases and J 10 bases, leaving 19 bases between the germline ends. The CDR3 DNA reads TGCAGCGCCCTATCGGGCAGTCAGGGAGCTTTCTTT. As protein: CSALSGSQGAFF.

This clonotype was counted between two and nine times. V is TRBV5-1 and J is TRBJ1-1; D might be TRBD1 (5 bases). Germline CDR1 reads SGHRS; CDR2 reads YFSETQ. V was trimmed by 6 bases and J by 4 bases, leaving 19 bases between them. CDR3 length: 15 amino acids. In DNA form, the CDR3 reads TGCGCCAGCACCCCCGGTGAGGGGAGAAGCACTGAAGCTTTCTTT. Its translation is CASTPGEGRSTEAFF.

The J gene is TRBJ1-2, the V gene TRBV5-1, with 7 bases that match TRBD1. The trim removed 4 bases at V and 4 bases at J, leaving 10 bases unmatched. Germline values: CDR1 SGHRS, CDR2 YFSETQ. The CDR3 is made up of 15 amino acids. The CDR3 loop reads CASSTRTGVIYGYTF. In DNA form, the CDR3 reads TGCGCCAGCAGCACCCGCACAGGGGTAATCTATGGCTACACCTTC.

This clonotype was seen at least ten times. This chain connects TRBV5-1 to TRBJ2-1, with D hard to call. The length of the CDR3 is 14 residues. Trimming shortened V by 0 bases and J by 5 bases, and 9 bases separated the two germline ends. CDR1 and CDR2 (germline): SGHRS, YFSETQ. The chain's CDR3 is CASSLGKMNNEQFF. For the CDR3, the DNA is TGCGCCAGCAGCTTGGGCAAGATGAACAATGAGCAGTTCTTC.

This clonotype was counted at least ten times. V usage is TRBV3-1 and J usage is TRBJ1-2; D gene ambiguous. V lost 2 bases and J lost 7, with 8 bases in between. The CDR3 is made up of 12 amino acids. Germline loops: CDR1 LGHDT, CDR2 YNNKEL (reference sequence). In DNA, the CDR3 is TGTGCCAGCAGCCAATCGGCCACTGGCTACACCTTC. Translation: CASSQSATGYTF.

The V call is TRBV28, the J call TRBJ2-7; 8 bases fit TRBD2. The V and J ends lost 5 bases and 3 bases, in that order; junction bases with no gene match: 9. From germline, CDR1 is MDHEN and CDR2 SYDVKM. This CDR3 is built from 15 residues. CDR3 sequence: CASSISLAEYYEQYF. As DNA, the CDR3 is TGTGCCAGCAGTATTTCACTAGCGGAGTACTACGAGCAGTACTTC.

Turning to this clonotype: This could be a read error, since a much larger clone is one nucleotide away. V usage is TRBV29-1 and J usage is TRBJ1-1, with 8 bases that match TRBD1. The CDR3 consists of 12 residues. In germline, CDR1 is SQVTM, CDR2 ANQGSEA. CDR3: CSGGQENTEALF. The DNA for the CDR3 is TGCAGCGGGGGACAGGAGAACACTGAAGCTTTATTT.

The rearrangement uses TRBV5-1 and TRBJ1-2, with D possibly matching TRBD1 (5 bases). The CDR3 has 15 amino acids. V was pared by 5 bases and J by 0 bases, with 14 bases between. The V gene's germline CDR1 is SGHRS and CDR2 YFSETQ. The DNA of the CDR3 is TGCGCCAGCAGGAGGGGCACGGTCTCTAACTATGGCTACACCTTC. It codes for CASRRGTVSNYGYTF.

Regarding this clonotype: Germline is not matched at one junction end, which may reflect a read error. The V call is TRBV5-1, the J call TRBJ1-2, with 8 bases lining up with TRBD1. The CDR3 has 14 residues. The germline CDR1 and CDR2 sequences are SGHRS and YFSETQ. The chain's CDR3 is CVSSALDRVNGYTF. The CDR3 region has the DNA TGCGTCAGCAGTGCCCTGGACAGGGTGAATGGCTACACCTTC.

J is TRBJ2-5 and V is TRBV4-3, with D unclear. Germline values: CDR1 LGHNA, CDR2 YSLEER. This CDR3 region has 13 residues. V gave up 0 bases and J gave up 4 bases, with 6 bases separating them. The CDR3 is CASSQDFLETQYF. DNA for the CDR3: TGCGCCAGCAGCCAAGATTTTCTAGAGACCCAGTACTTC.

With regard to this clonotype: At one boundary the junction diverges from the germline segment, which might be a read error. The chain joins TRBV10-3 to TRBJ1-5; D gene uncertain. There are 13 residues in the CDR3. Germline V gives CDR1 ENHRY, CDR2 SYGVKD. For the CDR3, the DNA is TGTGCCATCAGGGCAGTTAGCAATCAGCCCCGGCATTTT. Protein product: CAIRAVSNQPRHF.

This clonotype was detected a few times. This sequence joins TRBV2 and TRBJ2-3; D is uncertain. This CDR3 spans 14 amino acids. Germline loops: CDR1 SNHLY, CDR2 FYNNEI. With 7 bases removed from V and 0 bases from J, the gap between germline ends came to 11 bases. Here the CDR3 reads CASKGGISTDTQYF. Written as DNA, the CDR3 is TGTGCCAGCAAAGGCGGAATTAGCACAGATACGCAGTATTTT.

A few counts support this clonotype. CDR3 loop: CASSVAPTSGSETQYF. Written as DNA, the CDR3 is TGTGCCAGCAGCGTAGCTCCGACTAGCGGGAGCGAGACCCAGTACTTC. The chain combines TRBV9 with TRBJ2-5; TRBD2 agrees at 12 bases. The V gene's germline CDR1 is SGDLS and CDR2 YYNGEE. V dropped 0 bases and J dropped 5; count of bases not matched to a gene: 5. The CDR3 covers 16 residues.

The genes are TRBV20-1 and TRBJ2-1; 10 nucleotides line up with TRBD2. CDR1 DFQATT and CDR2 SNEGSKA come from the germline V gene (reference sequence). V dropped 5 bases and J dropped 8; count of bases not matched to a gene: 9. This CDR3 has 14 residues. CDR3 coding DNA: TGCAGTGCTCGGACCCTAGCGGGAGTTCATGAGCAGTTCTTC. Amino acids: CSARTLAGVHEQFF.

The chain employs TRBV28 and TRBJ1-4; D unresolved. The germline V gene encodes CDR1 MDHEN and CDR2 SYDVKM. The CDR3 is made up of 14 amino acids. V was clipped by 6 bases and J by 6 bases, with 14 bases between them. This CDR3 reads CASSTAGEDEKLFF. CDR3 in DNA: TGTGCCAGCAGCACAGCCGGGGAGGATGAAAAACTGTTTTTT.

This clonotype was detected a few times. The gene calls are TRBV7-8 and TRBJ2-1, with unresolved D. Deletions cut 5 bases from V and 7 bases from J, with 6 bases between. The CDR3 is 11 residues long. The germline V gene has CDR1 SGHVS and CDR2 FQNEAQ. The DNA of the CDR3 is TGTGCCAGCAGCCCGATGAATGAGCAGTTCTTC. Translation: CASSPMNEQFF.